This T cell receptor (beta chain) came from a study of radiation and T cells in renal cell carcinoma. Study context: Nephrectomy followed 15 Gy stereotactic body radiation by 4 weeks.

CDR3 length equals 14 residues. Looked up from germline, CDR1 is SNHLY and CDR2 is FYNNEI. Trimming stripped 10 bases from V and 0 bases from J, with 15 bases between. Study findings and constraints: Top tumor clonotypes rose in blood 2 weeks post-radiation, then contracted.

Method: immunoSEQ multiplex PCR; TCRdb's copy keeps in-frame clones and lacks some. The sample lists fewer than 90,000 clones, just over 85% seen once, with approximately 22% in the top ten. This clone showed up just a few times. The antigen is not known. Time point described: blood 2 weeks post-SBRT. The treatment here: 15 Gy SBRT to primary tumor, nephrectomy 4 weeks later. Blood was sampled at baseline, 2 weeks and 4 weeks after SBRT. The source was blood, collected from a patient whose treatment included radiotherapy and nephrectomy. This clonotype originated in a woman between 50 and 59 years old with renal cell carcinoma. The V and J genes are TRBV2 and TRBJ1-1, with TRBD1 as a possible D gene (5 bases). CDR3 amino acids: CATLRPGLNTEAFF. The CDR3 region has the DNA TGTGCCACCTTGCGGCCAGGGCTGAACACTGAAGCTTTCTTT.